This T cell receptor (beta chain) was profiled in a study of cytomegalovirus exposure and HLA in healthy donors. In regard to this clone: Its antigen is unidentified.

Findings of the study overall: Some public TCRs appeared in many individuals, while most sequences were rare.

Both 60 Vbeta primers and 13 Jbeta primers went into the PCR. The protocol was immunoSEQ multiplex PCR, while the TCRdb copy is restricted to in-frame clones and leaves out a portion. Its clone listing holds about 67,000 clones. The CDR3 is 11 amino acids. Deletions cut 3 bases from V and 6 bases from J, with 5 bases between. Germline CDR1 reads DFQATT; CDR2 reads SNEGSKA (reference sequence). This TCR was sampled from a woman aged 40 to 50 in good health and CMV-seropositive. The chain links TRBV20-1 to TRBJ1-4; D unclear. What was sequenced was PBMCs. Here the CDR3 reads CSASTDEKLFF. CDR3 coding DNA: TGCAGTGCTAGTACGGATGAAAAACTGTTTTTT.